These 3 T cell receptor beta chains share one sample of origin, sequenced in a study of blood T cell repertoires in COVID-19. Repertoires were generated with immunoSEQ multiplex PCR, while TCRdb's copy carries only in-frame clones and drops some. Among roughly 150,000 clones listed, roughly 93% were seen once. Sequences were obtained from peripheral blood. These receptors originate from a woman in her sixties or seventies with COVID-19, enrolled during active disease.

The chain is built from TRBV18 and TRBJ1-3, with 7 nucleotides matching TRBD1. CDR3 size: 15 residues. CDR1 KGHSH and CDR2 LQKENI come from the germline V gene. V was pared by 3 bases and J by 3 bases, with 5 bases of the junction left unmatched. CDR3 protein: CASSPTGLGGNTIYF. CDR3 bases: TGTGCCAGCTCACCGACAGGGTTAGGTGGAAACACCATATATTTT. Together with reference TRBV18 and TRBJ1-3, the CDR3 gives the full variable domain: NAGVMQNPRHLVRRRGQEARLRCSPMKGHSHVYWYRQLPEEGLKFMVYLQKENIIDESGMPKERFSAEFPKEGPSILRIQQVVRGDSAAYFCASSPTGLGGNTIYFGEGSWLTVV.

V usage is TRBV20-1 and J usage is TRBJ1-2; D might be TRBD1 (6 bases). V was cut by 5 bases and J by 5 bases, with 9 bases left in between. Germline V gene data show CDR1 as DFQATT and CDR2 as SNEGSKA (reference sequence). The CDR3 is made up of 11 amino acids. DNA of the CDR3: TGCAGTGCTGGCAGGGGTTATGGCTACACCTTC. It yields the protein CSAGRGYGYTF.

The rearrangement uses TRBV6-2 or TRBV6-3 and TRBJ2-1; 12 bases agree with TRBD2. The CDR3 is 19 amino acids. V shed 6 bases, J shed 1 base, and the junction held 13 bases outside the gene matches. CDR1 and CDR2 (germline): MNHEY, SVGEGT. Written as DNA, the CDR3 is TGTGCCAGCAGCCCACTAGCGGGGGGCCGGAGAGGGTCCTACAATGAGCAGTTCTTC. This codes for CASSPLAGGRRGSYNEQFF.